A single sample gave rise to the 8 T cell receptor beta chains below, sequenced in a study of a mutant IDH1 vaccine in newly diagnosed glioma. Time point given: baseline, week 1 (first vaccination visit). As to treatment: pre-vaccination baseline after standard-of-care therapy. Generated by immunoSEQ multiplex PCR, the TCRdb table keeps only in-frame clones and is missing some. The sample yields 60,000 to 85,000 clones, about four fifths seen once. The sequencing used PBMCs, collected from a glioma patient treated with radiotherapy, temozolomide or both. The receptors shown here come from a man aged 50-59 years with glioma.

On this clone: Other DNA sequences in the sample encode the same CDR3. This sequence joins TRBV6-6 and TRBJ1-5; D gene unclear. There are 13 residues in the CDR3. Germline values: CDR1 MNHNY, CDR2 SVGAGI (reference sequence). Trimming left V 2 bases short and J 2 bases short, with 4 bases between. CDR3 bases: TGTGCCAGCAGTTACGATGGCAATCAGCCCCAGCATTTT. Its protein is CASSYDGNQPQHF.

The rearrangement uses TRBV19 and TRBJ1-3; D might be TRBD1 (5 bases). This CDR3 is 14 amino acids long. Germline V gives CDR1 LNHDA, CDR2 SQIVND (reference sequence). V gave up 5 bases and J gave up 1 base, with 9 bases separating them. CDR3 loop: CASSLGPSGNTIYF. CDR3 bases: TGTGCCAGTAGTCTGGGACCTTCTGGAAACACCATATATTTT.

This clone was seen once. CDR3 region: CASSSRGRETQYF. CDR3 coding DNA: TGTGCCAGCAGCTCCAGGGGGCGTGAGACCCAGTACTTC. The chain has TRBV5-4 and TRBJ2-5; TRBD1 aligns across 8 bases. Germline CDR1 SGHNT, CDR2 YYREEE (reference sequence). The ends lost 3 bases at V and 5 bases at J; junction bases unmatched: 3. This CDR3 has 13 residues.

This chain uses TRBV18 with TRBJ2-3, with D maybe TRBD1 (6 bases). This CDR3 is 13 amino acids long. The V and J ends lost 6 bases and 4 bases respectively, with 11 bases between them. CDR1 KGHSH and CDR2 LQKENI come from the germline V gene. The DNA for the CDR3 is TGTGCCAGCTCTACAGGGCCGGCAGATACGCAGTATTTT. This codes for CASSTGPADTQYF.

The genes are TRBV6-5 and TRBJ1-3; a weak D match, TRBD1 (6 bases). The length of the CDR3 is 15 residues. Trimming left V 8 bases short and J 1 base short, with 15 bases between. Germline values: CDR1 MNHEY, CDR2 SVGAGI. CDR3 loop: CASALGGASGNTIYF. CDR3 sequence (DNA): TGTGCCAGCGCCCTGGGGGGGGCATCTGGAAACACCATATATTTT.

V is TRBV30 and J is TRBJ2-1; 8 positions agree with TRBD1. The J segment lost 7 bases and the V segment lost 5 bases, leaving 10 bases of the junction unmatched. CDR1 and CDR2 from the germline V gene are GTSNPN and SVGIG (reference sequence). The CDR3 length is 14 residues. CDR3 residues: CAWDRGLDGNEQFF. The CDR3 coding sequence is TGTGCCTGGGACAGGGGCCTTGACGGTAATGAGCAGTTCTTC.

The chain recombines TRBV6-4 with TRBJ1-1; the D gene is possibly TRBD1 (6 bases). This CDR3 comprises 13 residues. The ends were cut back, 2 bases at V and 7 bases at J, with 11 bases in the middle. Germline loops: CDR1 MRHNA, CDR2 SNTAGT. The CDR3 spells CASSDEEGGEAFF. DNA of the CDR3: TGTGCCAGCAGTGACGAGGAAGGGGGTGAAGCTTTCTTT.

This clone was seen a few times. The V gene is TRBV29-1, the J gene TRBJ1-1; no definite D call. V was shortened by 4 bases and J by 0 bases, with 6 bases between the two germline ends. The CDR3 sequence is 12 residues long. Per germline, CDR1 SQVTM and CDR2 ANQGSEA. The DNA for the CDR3 is TGCAGCGTTGGCGCTATGAACACTGAAGCTTTCTTT. Amino acids: CSVGAMNTEAFF.